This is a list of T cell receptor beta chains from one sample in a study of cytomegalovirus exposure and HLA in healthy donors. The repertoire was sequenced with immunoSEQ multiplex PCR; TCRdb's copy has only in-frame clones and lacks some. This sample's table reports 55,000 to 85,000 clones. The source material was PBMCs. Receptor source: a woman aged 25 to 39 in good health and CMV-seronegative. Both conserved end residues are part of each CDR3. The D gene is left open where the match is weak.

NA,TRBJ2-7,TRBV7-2,TGTGCCAGCAGCTTATTGGGGGGTTTCATCTACGAGCAGTACTTC,CASSLLGGFIYEQYF
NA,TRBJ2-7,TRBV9,TGTGCCAGCAGCGCCGAGCCGGGATCGAGAGAGCAGTACTTC,CASSAEPGSREQYF
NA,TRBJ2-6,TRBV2,TGTGCCAGCACCCGGGTAGGGAGCTCTGGGGCCAACGTCCTGACTTTC,CASTRVGSSGANVLTF
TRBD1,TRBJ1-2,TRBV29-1,TGCAGCGTTGGTTCCCCGACAGGGAACTATGGCTACACCTTC,CSVGSPTGNYGYTF
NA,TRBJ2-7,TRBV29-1,TGCAGCGTTGAAGAGGGCGGGGCCGCCTCTTACGAGCAGTACTTC,CSVEEGGAASYEQYF
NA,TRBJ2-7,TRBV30,TGTGCCTGGCCCGGAGGGTACTTCTACGAGCAGTACTTC,CAWPGGYFYEQYF
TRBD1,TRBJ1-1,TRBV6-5,TGTGCCAGCAGTCAATCAGGGGGGAACACTGAAGCTTTCTTT,CASSQSGGNTEAFF
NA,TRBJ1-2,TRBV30,TGTGCTATAGGAGACAGTGCGGCCTATGGCTACACCTTC,CAIGDSAAYGYTF
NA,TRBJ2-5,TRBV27,TGTGCCAGCAGTCCTGACCAGGGGAGTCAAGAGACCCAGTACTTC,CASSPDQGSQETQYF
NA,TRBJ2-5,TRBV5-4,TGTGCCAGCAGCTTGTTCCCGGCAGGCAGGGAAGAGACCCAGTACTTC,CASSLFPAGREETQYF
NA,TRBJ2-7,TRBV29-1,TGCAGCGTGCTGTCCGGCGGGACCTACGAGCAGTACTTC,CSVLSGGTYEQYF
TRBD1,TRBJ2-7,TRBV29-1,TGCAGCGTTGAAGGGACAGGGGACCTCTACGAGCAGTACTTC,CSVEGTGDLYEQYF
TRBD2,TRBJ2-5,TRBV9,TGTGCCAGCAGCGCGGGACTAGCGGGGGAACCCCAAGAGACCCAGTACTTC,CASSAGLAGEPQETQYF
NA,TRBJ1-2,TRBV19,TGTGCCAGTAGTGCCCCGGGACTGTACAACTATGGCTACACCTTC,CASSAPGLYNYGYTF
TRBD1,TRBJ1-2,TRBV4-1,TGCGCCAGCAGCCAAGCACCCGTAGGACAGGGGGCAGGAGGCTACACCTTC,CASSQAPVGQGAGGYTF
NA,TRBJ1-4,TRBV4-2,TGTGCCAGCAGCCAACAGGGGACGGCGAATGAAAAACTGTTTTTT,CASSQQGTANEKLFF
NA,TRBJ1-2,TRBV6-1,TGTGCCAGCAGTGAATATCGGGGGGCCAACTATGGCTACACCTTC,CASSEYRGANYGYTF
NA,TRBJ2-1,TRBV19,TGTGCCAGTAAGGACAGGGAGGGCGACAATGAGCAGTTCTTC,CASKDREGDNEQFF
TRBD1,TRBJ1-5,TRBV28,TGTGCCAGCAGTTTCGGGGACAGGGTCAATCAGCCCCAGCATTTT,CASSFGDRVNQPQHF
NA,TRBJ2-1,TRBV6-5,TGTGCCAGCAGTAGGGAGGCAAATGAGCAGTTCTTC,CASSREANEQFF
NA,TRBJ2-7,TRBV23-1,TGCGCCAGCATACCAGTGGAGGGCGAGCAGTACTTC,CASIPVEGEQYF
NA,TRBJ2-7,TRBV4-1,TGCGCCAGCAGCCAAGGGCTTCGGAGGGAAATCCACGAGCAGTACTTC,CASSQGLRREIHEQYF
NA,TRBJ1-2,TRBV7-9,TGTGCCAGCAGCTCTTCAGGAGGGAATGGCTACACCTTC,CASSSSGGNGYTF
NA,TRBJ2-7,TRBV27,TGTGCCAGCAGTTTCGGGACAAGAAACTACGAGCAGTACTTC,CASSFGTRNYEQYF
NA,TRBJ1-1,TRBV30,TGTGCCTGGAGTCGCAGGGGTGTCACTGAAGCTTTCTTT,CAWSRRGVTEAFF
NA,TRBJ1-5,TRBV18,TGTGCCAGCTCATACCAACAGGGCCGGCAGCCCCAGCATTTT,CASSYQQGRQPQHF
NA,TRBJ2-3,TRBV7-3,TGTGCCAGCAGACCTGGAGGTTTAGCAGGCACAGATACGCAGTATTTT,CASRPGGLAGTDTQYF
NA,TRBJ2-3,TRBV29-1,TGCAGCGTTGAACCCATGCGCTATGGTGGCACAGATACGCAGTATTTT,CSVEPMRYGGTDTQYF
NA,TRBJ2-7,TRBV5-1,TGCGCCAGCAGCCCGGAGGGGACGGCTCTAGGGGAGCAGTACTTC,CASSPEGTALGEQYF
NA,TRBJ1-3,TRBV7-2,TGTGCCAGCAGCCTAGTGGAGGGAGGTGGAAACACCATATATTTT,CASSLVEGGGNTIYF
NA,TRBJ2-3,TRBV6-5,TGTGCCAGCAGTCCCTGGTCAGTGGGCACAGATACGCAGTATTTT,CASSPWSVGTDTQYF
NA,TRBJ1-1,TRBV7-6,TGTGCCAGCAGCTACTTAGGGGGTGAAGCTTTCTTT,CASSYLGGEAFF
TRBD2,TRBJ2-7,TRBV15,TGTGCCACCAGCAGAGGACTAGCGGAAAGTCGTAGCTCCTACGAGCAGTACTTC,CATSRGLAESRSSYEQYF
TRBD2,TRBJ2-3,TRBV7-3,TGTGCCAGCAGCAGGAGCGGGGGCAGCACAGATACGCAGTATTTT,CASSRSGGSTDTQYF
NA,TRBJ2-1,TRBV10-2,TGCGCCAGCAGTGTAACCAGCGTCAATGAGCAGTTCTTC,CASSVTSVNEQFF
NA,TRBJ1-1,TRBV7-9,TGTGCCAGCAGCTTACAAACCCCGGGAGGGAACACTGAAGCTTTCTTT,CASSLQTPGGNTEAFF
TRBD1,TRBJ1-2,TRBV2,TGTGCCAGCGGGCAGGGGGCAGGTGGCTACACCTTC,CASGQGAGGYTF
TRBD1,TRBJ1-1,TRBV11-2,TGTGCCAGCAGCACCATGACAGGGGGAAAGACTGAAGCTTTCTTT,CASSTMTGGKTEAFF
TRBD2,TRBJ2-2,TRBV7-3,TGTGCCAGCAGCTCCGGGACGGGAGGAATTGTCGGGGAGCTGTTTTTT,CASSSGTGGIVGELFF
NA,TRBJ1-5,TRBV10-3,TGTGCCATCAGTGAGTCTTCCCCCATGAATCAGCCCCAGCATTTT,CAISESSPMNQPQHF
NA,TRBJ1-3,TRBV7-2,TGTGCCAGCAGCAGGGACACCTCTGGAAACACCATATATTTT,CASSRDTSGNTIYF
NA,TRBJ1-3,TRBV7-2,TGTGCCAGCAGCACCCCCCGGGACTCCTGGTCTGGAAACACCATATATTTT,CASSTPRDSWSGNTIYF
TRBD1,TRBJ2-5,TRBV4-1,TGCGCCAGCAGCCAACTATCCCTTGGGACAGGGAACGAAGAGACCCAGTACTTC,CASSQLSLGTGNEETQYF
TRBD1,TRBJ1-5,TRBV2,TGTGCCAGCAGGGACAGGGGCGAGGGGCCCCAGCATTTT,CASRDRGEGPQHF
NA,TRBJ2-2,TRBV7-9,TGTGCTCTCAGGGTCCCCAAAGGCGGGGAGCTGTTTTTT,CALRVPKGGELFF
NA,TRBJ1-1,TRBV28,TGTGCCAGCAGTTTGGGGCGGAACACTGAAGCTTTCTTT,CASSLGRNTEAFF
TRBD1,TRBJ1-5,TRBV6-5,TGTGCCAGCAGTCAACATCGGACAGGGAATCAGCCCCAGCATTTT,CASSQHRTGNQPQHF
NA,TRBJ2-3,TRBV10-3,TGTGCCATCAGTGAGGTCAATACGCAGTATTTT,CAISEVNTQYF
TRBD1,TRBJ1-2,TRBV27,TGTGCCAGCAGTCAAACAGGGGGCAGTAGAGGTGGCTACACCTTC,CASSQTGGSRGGYTF
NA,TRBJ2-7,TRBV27,TGTGCCAGCAGTTTAACCCCTAGCCCTTACGAGCAGTACTTC,CASSLTPSPYEQYF
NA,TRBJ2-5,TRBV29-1,TGCAGCGTTGAAGATCGAGAGACCCAGTACTTC,CSVEDRETQYF
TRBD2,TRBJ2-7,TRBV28,TGTGCCAGCAGAGACCTAGCGGGAGGGCCGCGAGAGCAGTACTTC,CASRDLAGGPREQYF
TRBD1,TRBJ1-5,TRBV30,TGTGCCTGGCGGGACAGCTCGCTCGTCCATCAGCCCCAGCATTTT,CAWRDSSLVHQPQHF
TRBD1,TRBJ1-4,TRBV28,TGTGCCAGCAGTAGGGACAGAAAAGATGAAAAACTGTTTTTT,CASSRDRKDEKLFF
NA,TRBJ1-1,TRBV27,TGTGCCAGCAGTTTCTCCGGGACAATCACTGAAGCTTTCTTT,CASSFSGTITEAFF